This paragraph covers one TCR beta chain sequence. This entry is derived from a study of control samples from healthy donors and cancer patients. The table came from immunoSEQ multiplex PCR; TCRdb's copy has only in-frame clones and leaves some out. The table shows fewer than 90,000 clones, with roughly 86% occurring only once. This clonotype was obtained from a man aged 50 or older in good health. Sequencing input: blood.

DNA for the CDR3: TGTGCCAGCAGTTTGGACACCTACAATGAGCAGTTCTTC. It is translated as CASSLDTYNEQFF. This chain joins TRBV28 and TRBJ2-1; possible D gene TRBD1, 5 bases. From germline, CDR1 is MDHEN and CDR2 SYDVKM. V was cut by 3 bases and J by 2 bases, with 5 bases left in between. This CDR3 has 13 residues.